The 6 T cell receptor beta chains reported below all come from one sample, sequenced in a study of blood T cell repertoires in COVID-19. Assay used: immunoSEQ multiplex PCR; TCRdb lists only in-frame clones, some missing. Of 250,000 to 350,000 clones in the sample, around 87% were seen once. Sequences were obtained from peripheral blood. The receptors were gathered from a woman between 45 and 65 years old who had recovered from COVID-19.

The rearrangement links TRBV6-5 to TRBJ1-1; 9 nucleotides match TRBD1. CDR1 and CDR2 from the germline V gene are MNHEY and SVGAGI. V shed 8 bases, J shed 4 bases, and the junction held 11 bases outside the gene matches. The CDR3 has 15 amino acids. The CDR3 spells CASRVVGTGSTEAFF. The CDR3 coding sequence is TGTGCCAGCCGAGTGGTTGGGACAGGGTCCACTGAAGCTTTCTTT.

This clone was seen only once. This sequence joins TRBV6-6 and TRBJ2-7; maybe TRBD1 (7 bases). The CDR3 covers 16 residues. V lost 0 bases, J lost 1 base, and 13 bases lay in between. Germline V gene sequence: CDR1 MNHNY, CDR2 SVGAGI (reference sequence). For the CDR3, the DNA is TGTGCCAGCAGTTACTCGGCAGGGGGGATGTCCTACGAGCAGTACTTC. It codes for CASSYSAGGMSYEQYF.

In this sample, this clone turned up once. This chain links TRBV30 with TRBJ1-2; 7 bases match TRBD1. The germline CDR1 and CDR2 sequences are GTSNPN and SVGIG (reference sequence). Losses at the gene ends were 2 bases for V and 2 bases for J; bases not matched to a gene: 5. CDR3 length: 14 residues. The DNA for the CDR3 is TGTGCCTGGAGTAGGGACAGTAGCAACTATGGCTACACCTTC. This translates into CAWSRDSSNYGYTF.

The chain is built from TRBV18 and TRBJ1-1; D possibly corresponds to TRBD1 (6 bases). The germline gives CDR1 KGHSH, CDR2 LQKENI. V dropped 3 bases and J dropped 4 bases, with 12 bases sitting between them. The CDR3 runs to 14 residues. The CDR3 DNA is TGTGCCAGCTCACCGAGTCTCAGGGGCACTGAAGCTTTCTTT. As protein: CASSPSLRGTEAFF. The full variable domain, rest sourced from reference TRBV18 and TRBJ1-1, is NAGVMQNPRHLVRRRGQEARLRCSPMKGHSHVYWYRQLPEEGLKFMVYLQKENIIDESGMPKERFSAEFPKEGPSILRIQQVVRGDSAAYFCASSPSLRGTEAFFGQGTRLTVV.

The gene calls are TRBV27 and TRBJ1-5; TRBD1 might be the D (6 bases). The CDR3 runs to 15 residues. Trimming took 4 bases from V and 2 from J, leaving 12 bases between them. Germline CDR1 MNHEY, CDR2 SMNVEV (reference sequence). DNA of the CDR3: TGTGCCAGCAGTTCCAGACAGGCTGGCAATCAGCCCCAGCATTTT. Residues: CASSSRQAGNQPQHF.

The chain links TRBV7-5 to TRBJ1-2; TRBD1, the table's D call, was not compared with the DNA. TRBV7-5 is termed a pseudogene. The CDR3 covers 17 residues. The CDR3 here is CARSQVRDRGDFSPQTF. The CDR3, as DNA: TGTGCCAGAAGCCAAGTCAGAGACAGGGGCGATTTCTCCCCCCAGACCTTC.